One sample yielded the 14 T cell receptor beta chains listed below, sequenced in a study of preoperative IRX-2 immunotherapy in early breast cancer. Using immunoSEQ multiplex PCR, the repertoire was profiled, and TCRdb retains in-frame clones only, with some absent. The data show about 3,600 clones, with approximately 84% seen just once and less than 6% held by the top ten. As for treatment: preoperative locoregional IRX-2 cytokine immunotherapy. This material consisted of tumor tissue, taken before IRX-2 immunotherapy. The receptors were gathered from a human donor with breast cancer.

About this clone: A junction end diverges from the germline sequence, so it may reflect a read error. The CDR3 here is CATSPFFRAGVAEQYF. Written as DNA, the CDR3 is TGTGCCACTAGTCCCTTCTTTAGAGCGGGAGTTGCCGAGCAGTACTTC. The V and J genes are TRBV19 and TRBJ2-7, with TRBD2 identical over 8 bases. The CDR3 length is 16 residues. Germline CDR1 reads LNHDA; CDR2 reads SQIVND (reference sequence).

Written as DNA, the CDR3 is TGTGCCAGCAGCAGAGGGACTGAGATCTACGAGCAGTACTTC. Translating gives CASSRGTEIYEQYF. The chain links TRBV11-3 to TRBJ2-7; possibly TRBD2 for D (6 bases). CDR3 size: 14 residues. The V end was cut by 5 bases, the J end by 3 bases, with 14 bases between. Looked up from germline, CDR1 is SGHNT and CDR2 is YENEEA. Drawing the rest from reference TRBV11-3 and TRBJ2-7, the complete variable domain is EAGVVQSPRYKIIEKKQPVAFWCNPISGHNTLYWYLQNLGQGPELLIRYENEEAVDDSQLPKDRFSAERLKGVDSTLKIQPAELGDSAVYLCASSRGTEIYEQYFGPGTRLTVT.

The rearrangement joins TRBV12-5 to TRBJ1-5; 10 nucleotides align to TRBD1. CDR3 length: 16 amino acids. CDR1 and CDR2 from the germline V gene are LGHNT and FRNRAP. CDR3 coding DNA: TGTGCCAGCACCTACAAAGGGACAGGGGAAAGTCAGCCCCAGCATTTT. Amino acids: CASTYKGTGESQPQHF.

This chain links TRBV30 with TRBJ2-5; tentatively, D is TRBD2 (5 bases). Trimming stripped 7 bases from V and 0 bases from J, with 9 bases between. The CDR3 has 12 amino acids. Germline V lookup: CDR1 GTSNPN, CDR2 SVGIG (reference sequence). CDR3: CAFGLYQETQYF. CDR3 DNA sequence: TGTGCCTTTGGACTGTACCAAGAGACCCAGTACTTC.

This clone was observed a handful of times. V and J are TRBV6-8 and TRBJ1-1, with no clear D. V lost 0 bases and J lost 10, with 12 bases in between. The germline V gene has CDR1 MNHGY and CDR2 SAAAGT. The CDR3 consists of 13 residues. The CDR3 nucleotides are TGTGCCAGCAGTTACTCGAATTCCGTCTCAGCTTTCTTT. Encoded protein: CASSYSNSVSAFF.

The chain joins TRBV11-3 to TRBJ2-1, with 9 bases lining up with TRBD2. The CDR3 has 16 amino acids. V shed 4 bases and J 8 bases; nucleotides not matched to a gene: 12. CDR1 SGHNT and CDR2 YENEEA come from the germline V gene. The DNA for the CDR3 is TGTGCCAGCAGCTCGCAAAGTAGCGGGAGAGGGGATGAGCAGTTCTTC. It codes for CASSSQSSGRGDEQFF.

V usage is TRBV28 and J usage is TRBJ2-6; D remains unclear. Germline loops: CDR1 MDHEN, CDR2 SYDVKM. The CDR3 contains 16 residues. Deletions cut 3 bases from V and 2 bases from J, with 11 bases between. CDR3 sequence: CASSLTLVAGANVLTF. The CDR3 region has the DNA TGTGCCAGCAGTTTGACGCTGGTTGCTGGGGCCAACGTCCTGACTTTC.

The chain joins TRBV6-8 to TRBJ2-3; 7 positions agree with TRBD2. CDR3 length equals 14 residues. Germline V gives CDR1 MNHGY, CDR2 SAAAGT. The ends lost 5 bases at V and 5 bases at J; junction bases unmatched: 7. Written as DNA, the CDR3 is TGTGCCAGCAGTGACGGGACTACTAGAGATACGCAGTATTTT. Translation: CASSDGTTRDTQYF.

The chain's CDR3 is CSVAGDSLALYEQYF. The CDR3 DNA is TGCAGCGTGGCCGGAGACAGCCTCGCTCTCTACGAGCAGTACTTC. The J gene is TRBJ2-7, the V gene TRBV29-1; possible D gene TRBD1, 5 bases. There are 15 residues in the CDR3. V gave up 6 bases and J gave up 3 bases, with 21 bases separating them. Germline values: CDR1 SQVTM, CDR2 ANQGSEA.

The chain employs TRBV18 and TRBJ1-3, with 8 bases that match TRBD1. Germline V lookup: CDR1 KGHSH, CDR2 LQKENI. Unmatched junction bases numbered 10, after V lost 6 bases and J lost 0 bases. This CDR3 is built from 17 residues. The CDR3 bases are TGTGCCAGCTCCGGGATGGACAGGGCTTACTCTGGAAACACCATATATTTT. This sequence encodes CASSGMDRAYSGNTIYF.

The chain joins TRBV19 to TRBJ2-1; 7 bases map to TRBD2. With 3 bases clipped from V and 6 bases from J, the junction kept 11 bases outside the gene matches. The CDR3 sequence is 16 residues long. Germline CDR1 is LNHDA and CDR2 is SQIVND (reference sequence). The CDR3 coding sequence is TGTGCCAGTAGTATCCAGTCGGGAGGTCCATTCAATGAGCAGTTCTTC. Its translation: CASSIQSGGPFNEQFF.

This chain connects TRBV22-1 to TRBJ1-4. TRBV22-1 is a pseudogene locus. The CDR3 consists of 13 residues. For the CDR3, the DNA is TGTGCCAGCAGTTTAATGGGGGATGAAAAACTGTTTTTT. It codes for CASSLMGDEKLFF.

The CDR3 here is CASSDGTGNQPQHF. CDR3 sequence (DNA): TGTGCCAGCAGCGACGGGACAGGCAATCAGCCCCAGCATTTT. The chain combines TRBV7-7 with TRBJ1-5; 7 positions match TRBD1. This CDR3 is built from 14 residues. Germline lookup yields CDR1 SSHAT and CDR2 FNYEAQ (reference sequence). The ends lost 5 bases at V and 2 bases at J; junction bases unmatched: 3.

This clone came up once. CDR3 in DNA: TGTGCCAGCAGTTCGTCCAGGGAGTTGGGCACTGAAGCTTTCTTT. This codes for CASSSSRELGTEAFF. The chain carries TRBV6-8 and TRBJ1-1; maybe TRBD1 (5 bases). The CDR3 spans 15 residues. The germline gives CDR1 MNHGY, CDR2 SAAAGT. Between the trimmed V and J ends, which lost 4 bases and 4 bases, there was a span of 16 bases.